A single sample gave rise to the 20 T cell receptor beta chains below, sequenced in a study of cytomegalovirus exposure and HLA in healthy donors. Data came from immunoSEQ multiplex PCR; TCRdb stores just in-frame clones and leaves some out. The data show 80,000 to 100,000 clones, approximately 88% seen once. Sequenced material: PBMCs. These receptors all stem from a woman aged 25 to 39 in good health and CMV-seronegative.

The rearrangement joins TRBV15 to TRBJ2-7; D call uncertain. CDR1 and CDR2 (germline): LNHNV, YYDKDF (reference sequence). The CDR3 runs 14 residues. V gave up 0 bases and J gave up 0 bases, with 6 bases separating them. The CDR3 DNA reads TGTGCCACCAGCAGAGACCCCAGCTCCTACGAGCAGTACTTC. Its protein product is CATSRDPSSYEQYF.

The V call is TRBV18, the J call TRBJ2-3; no reliable D call. This CDR3 contains 14 residues. The V end was cut by 1 base, the J end by 1 base, with 6 bases between. Germline loops: CDR1 KGHSH, CDR2 LQKENI. The CDR3 sequence is CASSPLQGTDTQYF. DNA for the CDR3: TGTGCCAGCTCACCACTCCAGGGCACAGATACGCAGTATTTT.

The rearrangement uses TRBV21-1 and TRBJ2-7; whether TRBD1, the table's D call, matches the DNA was not checked. TRBV21-1 is a recognized pseudogene. The CDR3 loop spans 15 amino acids. The chain's CDR3 is CASRIRRGRPYEQYF. Written as DNA, the CDR3 is TGTGCCAGCCGTATTCGCAGGGGGCGCCCCTACGAGCAGTACTTC.

The chain is built from TRBV29-1 and TRBJ2-1; 8 nucleotides match TRBD1. CDR1 and CDR2 (germline): SQVTM, ANQGSEA. V lost 5 bases, J lost 3 bases, and 6 bases stayed unmatched. CDR3 length: 14 amino acids. CDR3 loop: CSVSRQGIYNEQFF. The CDR3 DNA sequence: TGCAGCGTTTCTCGACAGGGGATCTACAATGAGCAGTTCTTC.

The V and J genes are TRBV5-4 and TRBJ2-2; D may be TRBD1 (5 bases). Germline V lookup: CDR1 SGHNT, CDR2 YYREEE (reference sequence). The V gene lost 4 bases and the J gene lost 3 bases, with 10 bases spanning the gap. This CDR3 comprises 14 residues. The CDR3 nucleotides read TGTGCCAGCAGCGGCCAGGGCTACACCGGGGAGCTGTTTTTT. It encodes CASSGQGYTGELFF.

This clone has a single count. This sequence joins TRBV5-1 and TRBJ1-1; 7 bases map to TRBD1. The CDR3 consists of 14 residues. Germline CDR1 reads SGHRS; CDR2 reads YFSETQ. Germline trimming cut 4 bases from V and 5 bases from J; bases unmatched to any gene: 8. The CDR3 DNA reads as TGCGCCAGCAGCCTAGGGGGCGTGTGGACTGAAGCTTTCTTT. Protein product: CASSLGGVWTEAFF.

The V gene is TRBV27, the J gene TRBJ2-7, with 7 bases fitting TRBD1. The CDR3 is 14 residues long. CDR1 and CDR2 from the germline V gene are MNHEY and SMNVEV (reference sequence). V shed 5 bases, J shed 2 bases, and the junction held 6 bases outside the gene matches. CDR3 nucleotides: TGTGCCAGCAGTCCCACGGGACAGACCTACGAGCAGTACTTC. It codes for CASSPTGQTYEQYF.

The chain recombines TRBV27 with TRBJ1-5, with D perhaps matching TRBD1 (5 bases). The germline CDR1 and CDR2 sequences are MNHEY and SMNVEV (reference sequence). The CDR3 has 12 amino acids. Trimming stripped 3 bases from V and 9 bases from J, with 9 bases between. The CDR3 DNA reads as TGTGCCAGCAGTTTTATGGGGCGGCCCCAGCATTTT. Its protein product is CASSFMGRPQHF.

This chain's CDR3 is CASSLFGQGGETQYF. The DNA of the CDR3 is TGCGCCAGCAGCTTATTCGGACAGGGAGGAGAGACCCAGTACTTC. The chain carries TRBV5-1 and TRBJ2-5, with 8 nucleotides matching TRBD1. The CDR3 extends over 15 amino acids. Germline-derived CDR1 and CDR2 are SGHRS and YFSETQ. The V segment lost 2 bases and the J segment 4 bases; nucleotides outside the gene matches: 7.

The chain links TRBV7-8 to TRBJ2-7; 10 bases are shared with TRBD2. This CDR3 region has 18 residues. V lost 1 base to trimming and J lost 0 bases; unmatched junction nucleotides: 9. Germline CDR1 is SGHVS and CDR2 is FQNEAQ. The CDR3 DNA follows: TGTGCCAGCAGCTTAGGCGGACTAGCGGTCCCGAGCTCCTACGAGCAGTACTTC. Translating it yields CASSLGGLAVPSSYEQYF.

The CDR3 DNA sequence: TGTGCCAGCAGTCTCACAGACAGAACAGATACGCAGTATTTT. It is translated as CASSLTDRTDTQYF. This chain joins TRBV28 and TRBJ2-3; maybe TRBD1 (5 bases). Germline values: CDR1 MDHEN, CDR2 SYDVKM. The CDR3 sequence is 14 residues long. V was clipped by 5 bases and J by 3 bases, with 12 bases between them.

J is TRBJ1-5 and V is TRBV27, with 9 nucleotides matching TRBD1. The CDR3 has 17 amino acids. The V and J ends lost 5 bases and 1 base, in that order; junction bases with no gene match: 9. Per the germline V gene, CDR1 is MNHEY and CDR2 is SMNVEV (reference sequence). The CDR3 reads CASSPGQGWVSNQPQHF. Here the CDR3 DNA reads TGTGCCAGCAGTCCGGGACAGGGATGGGTCAGCAATCAGCCCCAGCATTTT.

The chain links TRBV6-5 to TRBJ2-1, with TRBD2 matching over 11 bases. CDR1 and CDR2 (germline): MNHEY, SVGAGI. V lost 5 bases, J lost 6 bases, and 6 bases stayed unmatched. CDR3 length: 15 residues. CDR3: CASSQRLAGFNEQFF. The DNA for the CDR3 is TGTGCCAGCAGTCAACGACTAGCGGGGTTCAATGAGCAGTTCTTC.

A few counts support this clone. This chain joins TRBV11-3 and TRBJ1-6; the D gene is possibly TRBD1 (5 bases). Germline CDR1 is SGHNT and CDR2 is YENEEA. This CDR3 contains 13 residues. The V and J ends lost 5 bases and 9 bases respectively, with 11 bases between them. The CDR3 is CASSPDGASPLHF. DNA of the CDR3: TGTGCCAGCAGCCCAGATGGGGCTTCACCCCTCCACTTT.

The rearrangement joins TRBV5-6 to TRBJ1-2; D call uncertain. CDR3 length: 15 amino acids. The ends were cut back, 0 bases at V and 0 bases at J, with 9 bases in the middle. The V gene's germline CDR1 is SGHDT and CDR2 YYEEEE. The CDR3 region has the DNA TGTGCCAGCAGCTTGGTCTGGGGAGCTAACTATGGCTACACCTTC. The encoded protein is CASSLVWGANYGYTF.

The V and J genes are TRBV5-1 and TRBJ2-5, with 7 positions matching TRBD1. V gave up 0 bases and J gave up 5 bases; unmatched junction bases: 10. This CDR3 spans 16 amino acids. Germline V CDR1 and CDR2: SGHRS, YFSETQ. The CDR3 coding sequence is TGCGCCAGCAGCTTGGGAGGACAGGCGAGTTGGGAGACCCAGTACTTC. This translates into CASSLGGQASWETQYF.

This chain links TRBV11-2 with TRBJ1-5; D call uncertain. V lost 2 bases to trimming and J lost 2 bases, with 10 bases between them. Germline assignment: CDR1 SGHAT and CDR2 FQNNGV. The CDR3 spans 15 residues. This CDR3 is CASSLSPGGNQPQHF. The CDR3 coding sequence is TGTGCCAGCAGCTTAAGTCCCGGGGGCAATCAGCCCCAGCATTTT.

This clone occurred many times. The chain is built from TRBV18 and TRBJ1-2, with 7 bases lining up with TRBD1. The CDR3 runs to 14 residues. The J segment lost 4 bases and the V segment lost 3 bases, leaving 5 bases of the junction unmatched. Germline loops: CDR1 KGHSH, CDR2 LQKENI. The DNA for the CDR3 is TGTGCCAGCTCACCGACAGGGCTTGTCTATGGCTACACCTTC. Translated: CASSPTGLVYGYTF.

The chain has TRBV5-6 and TRBJ1-5; the D is unclear. The CDR3 is 16 amino acids. Germline V gives CDR1 SGHDT, CDR2 YYEEEE. Deletions cut 3 bases from V and 0 bases from J, with 13 bases between. The CDR3 nucleotides read TGTGCCAGCAGCTCACGCGGGAGGTATAGCAATCAGCCCCAGCATTTT. It specifies CASSSRGRYSNQPQHF. Complete variable domain (other parts from reference TRBV5-6 and TRBJ1-5): DAGVTQSPTHLIKTRGQQVTLRCSPKSGHDTVSWYQQALGQGPQFIFQYYEEEERQRGNFPDRFSGHQFPNYSSELNVNALLLGDSALYLCASSSRGRYSNQPQHFGDGTRLSIL.

V is TRBV2 and J is TRBJ1-2; the match to TRBD1 covers 11 bases. V was clipped by 3 bases and J by 4 bases; unmatched bases: 7. CDR3 length equals 16 residues. CDR1 SNHLY and CDR2 FYNNEI come from the germline V gene. The CDR3 sequence is CASSDRGQGEVYGYTF. The CDR3 DNA follows: TGTGCCAGCAGTGATAGGGGACAGGGGGAGGTCTATGGCTACACCTTC.